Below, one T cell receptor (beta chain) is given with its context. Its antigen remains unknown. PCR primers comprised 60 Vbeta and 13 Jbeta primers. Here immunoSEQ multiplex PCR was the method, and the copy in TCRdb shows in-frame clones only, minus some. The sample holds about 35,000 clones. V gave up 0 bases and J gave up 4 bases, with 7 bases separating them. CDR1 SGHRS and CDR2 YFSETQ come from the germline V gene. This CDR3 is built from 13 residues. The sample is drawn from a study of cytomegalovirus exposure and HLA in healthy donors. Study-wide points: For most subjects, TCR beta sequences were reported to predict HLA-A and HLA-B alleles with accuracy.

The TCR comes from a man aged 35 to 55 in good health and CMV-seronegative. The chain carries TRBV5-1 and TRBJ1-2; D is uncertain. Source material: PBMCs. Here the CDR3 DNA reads TGCGCCAGCAGCTTGGCCGGAGGCTATGGCTACACCTTC. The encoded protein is CASSLAGGYGYTF. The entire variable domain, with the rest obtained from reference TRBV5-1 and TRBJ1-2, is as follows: KAGVTQTPRYLIKTRGQQVTLSCSPISGHRSVSWYQQTPGQGLQFLFEYFSETQRNKGNFPGRFSGRQFSNSRSEMNVSTLELGDSALYLCASSLAGGYGYTFGSGTRLTVV.